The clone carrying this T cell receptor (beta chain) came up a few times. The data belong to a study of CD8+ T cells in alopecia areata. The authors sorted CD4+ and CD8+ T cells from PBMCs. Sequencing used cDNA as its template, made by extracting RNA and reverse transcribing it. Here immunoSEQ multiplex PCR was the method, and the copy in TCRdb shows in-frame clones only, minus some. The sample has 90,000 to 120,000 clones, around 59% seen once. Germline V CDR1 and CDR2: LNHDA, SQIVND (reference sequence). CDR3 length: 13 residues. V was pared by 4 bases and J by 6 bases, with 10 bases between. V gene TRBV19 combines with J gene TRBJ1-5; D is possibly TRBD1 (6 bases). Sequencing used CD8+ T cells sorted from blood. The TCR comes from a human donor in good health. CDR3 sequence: CASSSTGFQPQHF. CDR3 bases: TGTGCCAGTAGTAGTACAGGGTTTCAGCCCCAGCATTTT.